The entry that follows covers one T cell receptor (beta chain) sequence. The antigen remains undetermined. The data belong to a study of T cell responses to AZD1222 COVID-19 vaccine. Whether given at about 4 or about 12 weeks, second doses were pooled. Method: immunoSEQ multiplex PCR; TCRdb's copy keeps in-frame clones and lacks some. The sample consists of 150,000 or so clones, more than 85% of them appearing once. This CDR3 comprises 16 residues. Trimming took off 1 base at V and 0 bases at J, with 10 bases between the two ends. The germline V gene has CDR1 LGHNA and CDR2 YNFKEQ. General observations from the study: Spike-specific TCR repertoires showed rising breadth and depth after two AZD1222 doses. Donors skewed white British and female; clonal diversity was possibly underestimated. The span of vaccine-associated CD4 TCRs extended across spike, with dominance at 160-218 and 743-854.

The V and J genes are TRBV4-2 and TRBJ1-3; possibly TRBD1 for D (5 bases). This sequence originates from an adult who received the AZD1222 COVID-19 vaccine. Sequenced here: peripheral blood, sampled 28 days after the second AZD1222 dose. The CDR3 region has the DNA TGTGCCAGCAGCCAAGTGGCAGGGAGCTCTGGAAACACCATATATTTT. Translation gives CASSQVAGSSGNTIYF.